This paragraph reports one T cell receptor (beta chain). Its recognized antigen is unknown. Base qualities are not at hand, and no much larger clone is one base apart. Library generation was performed with 5' RACE. These reads were obtained on an Illumina HiSeq 2500. A second PCR of about 6 to 11 cycles was run with a J-beta primer mix and a sample-barcoded 5' primer. A template-switch 5' adaptor carrying 12 random nucleotides introduced a unique molecular identifier onto each TCR beta cDNA molecule. At least 3 million CDR3-containing paired-end reads were obtained from each sample. First-strand cDNA was synthesized from all RNA with the Mint cDNA synthesis kit, primed by a TRBC-specific oligonucleotide. Following uracil-DNA glycosylase treatment, all cDNA underwent a first 18-cycle PCR with the universal primers M1SS and BC2_uni_R. The authors processed their data as follows. Each sample was normalized by randomly selecting 1 million high-quality reads, each carrying a distinct molecular identifier. Instead of being binned into consensus sequences, reads with shared molecular identifiers were discarded. MiTCR, run with a Q25 quality threshold and the strictest error-elimination algorithm, handled CDR3 identification, clonotype clustering and error correction. A nonparametric unseen species model with Euler transformation was used to estimate a lower bound on total TCR beta diversity. Clones were called with MiXCR by TCRdb after fastp trimmed the public reads at Q25, and only in-frame beta chains were retained. Each entry merges the rows of one CDR3 protein and shows their most common DNA and genes. These V and J calls derive from TCRdb rather than the authors' analysis. The sample table lists about 680,000 distinct CDR3 sequences, around half of them with a count of one. The ten most abundant clones make up 30% to 35% of the sample.

Counted from cysteine to phenylalanine, this CDR3 has 16 amino acids. Of the read, only the CDR3 DNA is kept; its 48 bases are in frame from base 1. V is clipped by 5 bases and J by 0 bases, and the sequence between their germline boundaries is 16 bases long. In the germline V gene, CDR1 corresponds to SGHDN and CDR2 to FVKESK. The donors were roughly 40 Caucasian individuals from Russia, aged 6 to 90 years, who were systemically healthy. Each donor gave 8 to 10 milliliters of peripheral blood, drawn into EDTA-treated Vacutainer tubes. Ficoll-Paque density-gradient centrifugation was used to isolate PBMCs, with at least 6.5 million obtained per sample. Trizol reagent was used to extract total RNA from PBMCs, with at least 5.5 micrograms per sample. Naive CD45RAhigh/CD27high T cell percentages were measured by flow cytometry on a PBMC aliquot from every donor. This entry comes from a study of blood T cells in healthy people across ages (dated by TCRdb to between 2014 and 2017). For the wider study: In model experiments, template switching captured roughly one uniquely barcoded TCR beta cDNA molecule for every two T cells. The study analyzed two additional independent replicas of 1 million unique cDNA reads from the same blood draw for two donors, one aged 18 to 30 and one aged 80 or older. Using deep sequencing normalized with unique cDNA molecular identifiers, the study measured how TCR beta repertoire diversity changes with age. Donors of different ages were randomly distributed across sequencing lanes to avoid experimental bias. The donors were split into four age groups: young (average 16 years), middle-aged (roughly 39), aged (roughly 68) and long-lived (about 74).

Beyond this particular receptor, the publication reports: Donor CMV infection status was unknown, potentially confounding age-related changes in expanded clonotypes. As age increased, observed TCR beta diversity per million T cells dropped in a roughly linear way, and a significant reduction was already evident by age approximately 40. The percentage of naive T cells measured by flow cytometry correlated strongly with observed TCR beta diversity. Bulk unsorted PBMC profiling prevented conclusive comparison of naive and antigen-experienced compartments. Compared with the aged group, more naive CD4+ T cells, fewer expanded clones and increased TCR diversity were shown by the long-lived group, suggesting age selection. Estimates of total diversity from one million sequenced T cells were regarded as lower bounds and underestimates.

The clonotype comes from a woman aged 55-75 years in good health. The sequenced sample consisted of blood. Rearrangement joined TRBV14 to TRBJ2-5; perhaps TRBD1 is the D gene, with 5 bases matching. The DNA is TGTGCCAGCAGCACCCGACAGCATATGTACCAAGAGACCCAGTACTTC. The resulting protein is CASSTRQHMYQETQYF.